The present T cell receptor beta chain was sequenced within a study of cytomegalovirus exposure and HLA in healthy donors. Study outcomes and limitations: In a later analysis, V- and J-gene trimming of beta chains associated with a DCLRE1C missense variant, replicated independently.

With regard to this clone: Its antigen is as yet unknown.

Germline CDR1 is SQVTM and CDR2 is ANQGSEA. The CDR3 is 14 residues long. Trimming cost V 2 bases and J 4 bases, with 12 bases left between them. The PCR used 60 Vbeta and 13 Jbeta primers. This table comes from immunoSEQ multiplex PCR, and its TCRdb copy is limited to in-frame clones, with some not included. This sample contains about 87,000 clones. This TCR came from a man aged 45 to 65 in good health and CMV-seropositive. This sequence joins TRBV29-1 and TRBJ2-1; unclear D gene. The material sequenced was PBMCs. Here the CDR3 DNA reads TGCAGCGTTGAACCAAACTCGCCATACAATGAGCAGTTCTTC. Translated: CSVEPNSPYNEQFF.